These 27 T cell receptor beta chains were sequenced from one sample in a study of shared clonotypes between healthy human individuals. Profiled with immunoSEQ multiplex PCR; TCRdb holds only in-frame clones, not every one. The table shows 2 million to 2.5 million clones, with 80% to 95% occurring only once. Sequencing was done on a sample of naive CD4+ T cells from PBMCs. Subset meaning: CD45RA+ positively selected. These TCRs come from a man aged 18 to 30 in good health. Some clones in this sample may be carry-over from other donors' samples.

The chain carries TRBV5-6 and TRBJ1-4; 10 bases map to TRBD1. The CDR3 runs to 15 residues. The germline gives CDR1 SGHDT, CDR2 YYEEEE. The trim removed 3 bases at V and 4 bases at J, leaving 3 bases unmatched. The CDR3 reads CASSWGTGDNEKLFF. The CDR3 DNA is TGTGCCAGCAGCTGGGGGACAGGGGATAATGAAAAACTGTTTTTT.

Concerning this clone: In the same sample, other DNA sequences code for this CDR3. The chain recombines TRBV5-1 with TRBJ2-7, with 7 nucleotides matching TRBD2. The CDR3 extends over 15 amino acids. The germline V gene encodes CDR1 SGHRS and CDR2 YFSETQ. The V and J ends lost 3 bases and 1 base, in that order; junction bases with no gene match: 7. The CDR3 sequence is CASSSTGTTSYEQYF. The CDR3 bases are TGCGCCAGCAGCTCGACCGGGACTACTTCCTACGAGCAGTACTTC.

The chain has TRBV5-1 and TRBJ1-1; the D is unclear. The germline CDR1 and CDR2 sequences are SGHRS and YFSETQ. The CDR3 length is 15 residues. The V gene lost 3 bases and the J gene lost 0 bases, with 12 bases spanning the gap. The CDR3 spells CASSWVGSMNTEAFF. The CDR3 DNA is TGCGCCAGCAGCTGGGTGGGCAGCATGAACACTGAAGCTTTCTTT.

Details on this clone: The germline gene is not matched at one end of the junction; a read error may be the cause. The chain links TRBV2 to TRBJ1-1, with D perhaps TRBD1 (5 bases). The CDR3 has 12 residues. In germline, CDR1 is SNHLY, CDR2 FYNNEI. The DNA of the CDR3 is TGTGCCAGCAGTGTAGTTTTGGGGACGCCTATTTTT. Translation: CASSVVLGTPIF.

This chain uses TRBV5-1 with TRBJ1-5; D is perhaps TRBD1 (5 bases). Between the trimmed V and J ends, which lost 4 bases and 8 bases, there was a span of 13 bases. CDR1 is SGHRS, CDR2 YFSETQ, per germline. The CDR3 runs to 13 residues. The CDR3 coding sequence is TGCGCCAGCAGCCCGAGAGGGGCAGAGCCCCAGCATTTT. Its translation: CASSPRGAEPQHF.

The chain couples TRBV30 to TRBJ2-3; no definite D call. The CDR3 sequence is 13 residues long. Looked up from germline, CDR1 is GTSNPN and CDR2 is SVGIG (reference sequence). Between the trimmed V and J ends, which lost 1 base and 2 bases, there was a span of 7 bases. Here the CDR3 reads CAWSEGITDTQYF. CDR3 nucleotides: TGTGCCTGGAGTGAAGGGATCACAGATACGCAGTATTTT.

V and J are TRBV7-9 and TRBJ2-3; D not resolved. Trimming cost V 5 bases and J 5 bases, with 14 bases left between them. CDR3 size: 14 residues. Looked up from germline, CDR1 is SEHNR and CDR2 is FQNEAQ (reference sequence). The CDR3 DNA follows: TGTGCCAGCAGCGGCAAGGGCAGAGTAGATACGCAGTATTTT. Translation gives CASSGKGRVDTQYF.

V is TRBV5-4 and J is TRBJ1-1, with 9 bases matching TRBD1. J gave up 6 bases and V 4 bases, and 4 bases lay outside the gene matches. CDR1 SGHNT and CDR2 YYREEE come from the germline V gene (reference sequence). This CDR3 is built from 13 residues. CDR3 in DNA: TGTGCCAGCAGCGGTGGACAGGGGTCTGAAGCTTTCTTT. Residues: CASSGGQGSEAFF.

The chain links TRBV28 to TRBJ2-2; D is undetermined. CDR3 length equals 15 residues. The ends were cut back, 5 bases at V and 3 bases at J, with 13 bases in the middle. Per germline, CDR1 MDHEN and CDR2 SYDVKM. The CDR3 DNA is TGTGCCAGCAGTCTCCAGATAAGGGACACCGGGGAGCTGTTTTTT. Its translation: CASSLQIRDTGELFF.

The CDR3 protein is CASKTSGANVLTF. For the CDR3, the DNA is TGTGCCAGTAAAACCTCTGGGGCCAACGTCCTGACTTTC. The chain has TRBV19 and TRBJ2-6; D gene unclear. The CDR3 is made up of 13 amino acids. Deletions cut 7 bases from V and 0 bases from J, with 4 bases between. CDR1 is LNHDA and CDR2 is SQIVND in the germline V gene (reference sequence).

V is TRBV5-4 and J is TRBJ1-5; D unclear. Germline V gene sequence: CDR1 SGHNT, CDR2 YYREEE (reference sequence). The CDR3 runs to 8 residues. The DNA for the CDR3 is TGTGTGGATGAGCCCCAGCATTTT. Translation gives CVDEPQHF.

The chain recombines TRBV14 with TRBJ1-5; D unresolved. In germline, CDR1 is SGHDN, CDR2 FVKESK. Between the trimmed V and J ends, which lost 3 bases and 7 bases, there was a span of 7 bases. The CDR3 covers 12 residues. CDR3 in amino acids: CASSQNGQPQHF. CDR3 bases: TGTGCCAGCAGCCAGAACGGACAGCCCCAGCATTTT.

The chain employs TRBV19 and TRBJ1-4; D gene uncertain. V was clipped by 4 bases and J by 1 base, with 10 bases between them. The CDR3 length is 15 residues. Germline CDR1 LNHDA, CDR2 SQIVND (reference sequence). This chain's CDR3 is CASSNGRETNEKLFF. CDR3 bases: TGTGCCAGTAGTAATGGGAGGGAAACTAATGAAAAACTGTTTTTT.

This rearrangement joins TRBV19 to TRBJ2-7, with 7 bases fitting TRBD1. The CDR3 extends over 14 amino acids. The junction had 7 bases not matched to a gene; V was cut back by 5 bases and J by 3 bases. In germline, CDR1 is LNHDA, CDR2 SQIVND (reference sequence). The CDR3 sequence: CASSPRGLDYEQYF. The CDR3 DNA reads TGTGCCAGTAGTCCTAGGGGGCTCGACTACGAGCAGTACTTC. The full variable domain, its missing parts supplied by reference TRBV19 and TRBJ2-7, is DGGITQSPKYLFRKEGQNVTLSCEQNLNHDAMYWYRQDPGQGLRLIYYSQIVNDFQKGDIAEGYSVSREKKESFPLTVTSAQKNPTAFYLCASSPRGLDYEQYFGPGTRLTVT.

The J gene is TRBJ2-7, the V gene TRBV11-2, with 9 bases identical to TRBD2. Germline V gene sequence: CDR1 SGHAT, CDR2 FQNNGV. The J segment lost 2 bases and the V segment lost 8 bases, leaving 7 bases of the junction unmatched. The CDR3 consists of 14 residues. The CDR3 sequence: CASQLTSGTYEQYF. CDR3 DNA: TGTGCCAGCCAGTTGACTAGCGGTACCTACGAGCAGTACTTC. Full variable domain (outside the CDR3, taken from reference TRBV11-2 and TRBJ2-7): EAGVAQSPRYKIIEKRQSVAFWCNPISGHATLYWYQQILGQGPKLLIQFQNNGVVDDSQLPKDRFSAERLKGVDSTLKIQPAKLEDSAVYLCASQLTSGTYEQYFGPGTRLTVT.

The rearrangement uses TRBV27 and TRBJ1-2; no clear D. The V and J ends lost 0 bases and 8 bases respectively, with 13 bases between them. CDR1 and CDR2 from the germline V gene are MNHEY and SMNVEV (reference sequence). The CDR3 is made up of 14 amino acids. The CDR3 loop is CASSLSTGRAGYTF. CDR3 DNA: TGTGCCAGCAGTTTATCTACCGGCCGCGCGGGCTACACCTTC.

Comment on this clone: Other DNA sequences within the sample encode an identical CDR3. This chain connects TRBV7-2 to TRBJ1-2; tentatively, D is TRBD1 (6 bases). This CDR3 comprises 13 residues. V lost 5 bases and J 4 bases, leaving 11 bases between the germline ends. Per germline, CDR1 SGHTA and CDR2 FQGNSA. The CDR3 loop reads CASSVQGAYGYTF. CDR3 DNA: TGTGCCAGCAGCGTACAGGGAGCCTATGGCTACACCTTC.

V is TRBV4-1 and J is TRBJ2-3; 8 bases match TRBD1. V lost 8 bases, J lost 6 bases, and 10 bases stayed unmatched. CDR1 is MGHRA and CDR2 is YSYEKL in the germline V gene. CDR3 length: 14 amino acids. The CDR3 nucleotides are TGCGCCAGCCAGACAGGGGTGGCCGAGGATACGCAGTATTTT. Translating gives CASQTGVAEDTQYF.

As concerns this clone: The identical CDR3 is also encoded by other nucleotide sequences in the sample. The chain has TRBV28 and TRBJ1-1; possibly TRBD1 for D (5 bases). The CDR3 is made up of 14 amino acids. CDR1 and CDR2 from the germline V gene are MDHEN and SYDVKM. V lost 3 bases, J lost 1 base, and 9 bases lay in between. The CDR3 coding sequence is TGTGCCAGCAGTTTTGGGCAGGGGAACACTGAAGCTTTCTTT. It encodes CASSFGQGNTEAFF.

The chain links TRBV11-2 to TRBJ2-7; TRBD2 aligns across 7 bases. V lost 3 bases, J lost 5 bases, and 7 bases stayed unmatched. The CDR3 sequence is 14 residues long. Germline V gene data show CDR1 as SGHAT and CDR2 as FQNNGV. The chain's CDR3 is CASSFRREFNEQYF. CDR3 in DNA: TGTGCCAGCAGCTTTCGGCGGGAGTTCAACGAGCAGTACTTC.

The V gene is TRBV2, the J gene TRBJ2-3; D may be TRBD2 (6 bases). The CDR3 contains 14 residues. Germline CDR1 is SNHLY and CDR2 is FYNNEI. The V end lost 8 bases, the J end lost 4 bases, and 16 bases lay between the germline ends. The CDR3 loop is CASSPAGVPDTQYF. The CDR3 nucleotides are TGTGCCAGCTCACCAGCGGGTGTACCAGATACGCAGTATTTT.

The chain has TRBV6-4 and TRBJ1-2, with D tentatively TRBD1 (5 bases). V lost 2 bases and J 6 bases, leaving 22 bases between the germline ends. This CDR3 spans 17 amino acids. The germline gives CDR1 MRHNA, CDR2 SNTAGT. The CDR3 reads CASSDAGSSGTVNGYTF. CDR3 in DNA: TGTGCCAGCAGTGACGCCGGAAGCTCCGGGACTGTAAATGGCTACACCTTC.

This rearrangement joins TRBV7-9 to TRBJ1-1, with D hard to call. This CDR3 is 13 amino acids long. Per the germline V gene, CDR1 is SEHNR and CDR2 is FQNEAQ (reference sequence). Deletions cut 1 base from V and 7 bases from J, with 10 bases between. CDR3 bases: TGTGCCAGCAGCTTAGTTATTAAGAGTGAAGCTTTCTTT. Protein sequence: CASSLVIKSEAFF.

V gene TRBV6-1 combines with J gene TRBJ1-3; D gene uncertain. Germline values: CDR1 MNHNS, CDR2 SASEGT. The CDR3 spans 15 residues. Trimming removed 5 bases at V and 0 bases at J, with 11 bases between. CDR3 residues: CASSPPSGSGNTIYF. The CDR3 DNA reads as TGTGCCAGCAGTCCGCCTTCGGGCTCTGGAAACACCATATATTTT.

The chain uses TRBV18 and TRBJ2-5; 7 bases match TRBD1. Germline V gives CDR1 KGHSH, CDR2 LQKENI. CDR3 length: 13 residues. Trimming cost V 3 bases and J 11 bases; bases outside gene matches: 9. The CDR3, as DNA: TGTGCCAGCTCACCCCCGGGACAGCCGCTACAGTACTTC. It yields the protein CASSPPGQPLQYF.

The gene calls are TRBV5-8 and TRBJ1-4; 7 bases align to TRBD1. The length of the CDR3 is 15 residues. Germline values: CDR1 SGHTS, CDR2 YDEGEE. V was pared by 4 bases and J by 3 bases, with 6 bases of the junction left unmatched. Here the CDR3 reads CASSLTGTANEKLFF. CDR3 DNA sequence: TGTGCCAGCAGCCTGACCGGGACAGCTAATGAAAAACTGTTTTTT.

J is TRBJ2-6 and V is TRBV4-2, with a possible D match to TRBD1 (5 bases). Germline CDR1 and CDR2: LGHNA and YNFKEQ. The V and J ends lost 4 bases and 1 base respectively, with 17 bases between them. CDR3 length: 18 amino acids. The CDR3 loop reads CASSLPVDSSSGANVLTF. CDR3 DNA sequence: TGTGCCAGCAGCCTCCCGGTTGACAGCTCATCTGGGGCCAACGTCCTGACTTTC.